This T cell receptor beta chain is drawn from a study of CD8+ T cells in alopecia areata (dated by TCRdb to the late 2010s). General notes on the study: Treated patients were enrolled in an open-label pilot trial of oral tofacitinib at 5 to 10 mg twice daily for moderate-to-severe alopecia areata. Scalp tissue and sorted CD4+ and CD8+ peripheral blood T cells from patchy and totalis/universalis alopecia areata patients and from healthy controls were covered by human TCRbeta sequencing. High-throughput TCRbeta sequencing was used to examine T cell clonal expansion in alopecia areata in both the C3H/HeJ mouse model and human patients. Biopsies were taken from tofacitinib-treated patients at baseline and again at 4 and 24 weeks into treatment, and several of those patients also had a later scalp biopsy. Patients stayed on tofacitinib for 6 to 18 months and then had 6 months of follow-up off drug so that delayed response and recurrence could be assessed. Scalp clonality was compared among normal scalp (n=4), patchy alopecia areata scalp (n=8), and alopecia totalis/universalis scalp (n=8). RNA was extracted with the PAXgene miRNA kit for fixed scalp, the miRNeasy kit for PBMCs, and the RNeasy kit for mouse skin. TCRbeta CDR3 regions were amplified by immunoSEQ multiplex PCR with 35 Vbeta forward and 13 Jbeta reverse primers.

The method was the immunoSEQ multiplex PCR assay. RNA was extracted from all samples and reverse transcribed into cDNA as template for TCR sequencing. First-strand cDNA was synthesized using SuperScript III with a 2:1 mix of oligo-dT and random hexamers. A synthetic immune receptor repertoire was used to assess amplification bias, and residual bias was removed computationally. The original pipeline was this. Raw reads were preprocessed to remove errors, and CDR3 was defined according to IMGT conventions as the region from the conserved cysteine to phenylalanine. Clonality was computed by normalizing Shannon entropy by log2 of the number of productive unique TCRs and subtracting the result from 1. Whether each scalp clone was CD4 or CD8 was inferred by checking scalp TCRbeta sequences against the CD4 and CD8 repertoires from sorted blood. Here the immuneACCESS table is served through TCRdb, limited to in-frame sequences with V and J called. Missing clones are a known gap in these copies; in checked studies unresolved V genes cover under half, and the rest lacks a known reason. Clone size and V and J calls were adopted from that table, with D and trimming inferred from the DNA. The sample data list hundreds of thousands of clones, and around 67% of these were observed just once. The ten largest clones represent around 1.2% of the sample.

The time point label on this specimen signifies: baseline before oral tofacitinib. Lesional scalp punch biopsies and peripheral blood were collected from alopecia areata patients. PBMCs were isolated by density centrifugation and stained for CD3, CD4 and CD8, and CD4+ and CD8+ T cells were sorted on a FACSAria. Remarks on this clone: The antigen this receptor binds is unknown. Per-base qualities were not stored, and no clone one base away is much larger.

The CDR3 has 13 amino acids, counting the end cysteine and phenylalanine. CDR3 DNA is the only sequence kept; it has 39 bases, read in frame from the first base. The germline V gene encodes CDR1 SGHTA and CDR2 FQGNSA. At the junction V is shortened by 4 bases and J by 6 bases, with 10 bases in between. General conclusions and limits of the study: Compared with normal scalp, lesional scalp, particularly in alopecia totalis/universalis, had higher clonality and more expanded CD8+ clones, which suggests antigenic drive. Shared TCR sequences between patients were less evident than in mice, which may be partly attributable to HLA diversity in the patient population. Unlike mouse skin, which is dominated by gammadelta T cells, normal human skin has resident alphabeta T cells that are also sequenced, and this complicates analysis of the scalp TCR repertoire.

The rearranged segments are TRBV7-2 and TRBJ1-5; confidence is insufficient to name the D gene. This specimen consisted of CD4+ T cells sorted from blood, obtained at week 0. The clonotype was recovered from a human donor with alopecia areata. This receptor has the CDR3 CASSSTMFQPQHF. The nucleotide sequence reads TGTGCCAGCAGCTCTACGATGTTTCAGCCCCAGCATTTT.